This T cell receptor (beta chain) derives from a study of cytomegalovirus exposure and HLA in healthy donors. V trimming: 4 bases; J trimming: 5 bases; junction bases outside the gene matches: 6. The germline gives CDR1 SEHNR, CDR2 FQNEAQ (reference sequence). The CDR3 contains 14 residues. Study results and limitations: A previous analysis found most TCR beta V segments productive roughly 90% or roughly 30% of the time.

Researchers ran the PCR with 60 Vbeta and 13 Jbeta primers. Sequencing was performed with immunoSEQ multiplex PCR; in TCRdb, only in-frame clones are kept and a portion is missing. The repertoire includes some 150,000 clones, roughly four fifths of them detected once, and roughly a tenth sits in the top ten. This clone came up once. No antigen is known for it. This TCR was sampled from a man aged 50-59 years in good health and CMV-seropositive. This chain uses TRBV7-9 with TRBJ2-7, with TRBD2 matching 9 bases. Sequencing used PBMCs. The CDR3 DNA sequence: TGTGCCAGCAGCTCGGGACTAGCAATTCACGAGCAGTACTTC. Its protein is CASSSGLAIHEQYF.